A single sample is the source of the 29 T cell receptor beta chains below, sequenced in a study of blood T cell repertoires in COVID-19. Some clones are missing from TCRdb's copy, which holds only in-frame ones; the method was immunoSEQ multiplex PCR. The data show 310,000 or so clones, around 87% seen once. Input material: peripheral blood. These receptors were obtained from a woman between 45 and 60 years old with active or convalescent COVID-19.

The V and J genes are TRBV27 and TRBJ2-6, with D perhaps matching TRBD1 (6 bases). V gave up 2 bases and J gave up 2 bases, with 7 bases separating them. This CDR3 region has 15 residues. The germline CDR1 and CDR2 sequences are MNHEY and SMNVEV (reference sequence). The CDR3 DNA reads TGTGCCAGCAGTTTAACAGGGACTGGGGCCAACGTCCTGACTTTC. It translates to CASSLTGTGANVLTF.

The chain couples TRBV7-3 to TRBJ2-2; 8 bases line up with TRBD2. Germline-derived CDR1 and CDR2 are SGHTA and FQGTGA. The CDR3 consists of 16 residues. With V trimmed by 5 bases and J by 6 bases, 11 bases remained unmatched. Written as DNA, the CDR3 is TGTGCCAGCAGCACACCGGGACTAGAAAAGTCCGGGGAGCTGTTTTTT. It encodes CASSTPGLEKSGELFF. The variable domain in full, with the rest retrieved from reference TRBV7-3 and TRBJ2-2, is GAGVSQTPSNKVTEKGKYVELRCDPISGHTALYWYRQSLGQGPEFLIYFQGTGAADDSGLPNDRFFAVRPEGSVSTLKIQRTERGDSAVYLCASSTPGLEKSGELFFGEGSRLTVL.

As DNA, the CDR3 is TGTGCCAGCAGCTTCGGGGCTAGCGGGAGCCTCCGCTCCTACAATGAGCAGTTCTTC. Amino acid sequence: CASSFGASGSLRSYNEQFF. The J gene is TRBJ2-1, the V gene TRBV5-8; 10 nucleotides align to TRBD2. The CDR3 is 19 residues long. The V and J ends lost 2 bases and 0 bases, in that order; junction bases with no gene match: 11. Germline V gene data show CDR1 as SGHTS and CDR2 as YDEGEE.

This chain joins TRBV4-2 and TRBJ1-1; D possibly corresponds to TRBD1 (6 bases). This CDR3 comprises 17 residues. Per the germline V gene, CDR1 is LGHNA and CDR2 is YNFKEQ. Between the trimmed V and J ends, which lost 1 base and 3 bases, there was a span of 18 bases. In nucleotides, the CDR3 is TGTGCCAGCAGCCAAGCCCTCTTAACAGGGAAGGACACTGAAGCTTTCTTT. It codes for CASSQALLTGKDTEAFF.

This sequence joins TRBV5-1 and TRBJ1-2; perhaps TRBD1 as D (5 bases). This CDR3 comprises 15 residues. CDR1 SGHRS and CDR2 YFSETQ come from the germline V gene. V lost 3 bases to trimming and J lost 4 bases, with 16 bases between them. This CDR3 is CASSYNRGSGYGYTF. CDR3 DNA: TGCGCCAGCAGCTACAACCGGGGGTCGGGCTATGGCTACACCTTC.

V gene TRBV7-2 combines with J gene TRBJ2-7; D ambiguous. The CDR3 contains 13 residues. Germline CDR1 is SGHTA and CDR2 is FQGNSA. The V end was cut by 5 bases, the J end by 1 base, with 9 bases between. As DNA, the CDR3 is TGTGCCAGCAGCCCCACTGGTTCCTACGAGCAGTACTTC. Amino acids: CASSPTGSYEQYF.

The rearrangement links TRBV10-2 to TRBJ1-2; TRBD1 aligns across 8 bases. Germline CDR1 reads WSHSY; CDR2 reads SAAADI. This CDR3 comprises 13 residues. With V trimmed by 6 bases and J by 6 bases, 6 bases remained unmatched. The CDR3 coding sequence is TGCGCCAGCAGAAGGACAGGGAGGAATGGCTACACCTTC. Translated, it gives CASRRTGRNGYTF.

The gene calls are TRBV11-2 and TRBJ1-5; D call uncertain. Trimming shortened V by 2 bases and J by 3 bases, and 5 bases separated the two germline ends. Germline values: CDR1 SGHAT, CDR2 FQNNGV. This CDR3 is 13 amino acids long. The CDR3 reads CASSLQVNQPQHF. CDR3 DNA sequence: TGTGCCAGCAGCTTACAGGTCAATCAGCCCCAGCATTTT.

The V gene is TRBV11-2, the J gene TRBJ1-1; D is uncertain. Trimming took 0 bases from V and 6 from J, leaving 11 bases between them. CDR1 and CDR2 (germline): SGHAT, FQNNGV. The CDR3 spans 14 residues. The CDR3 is CASSLDLLAAEAFF. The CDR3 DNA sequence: TGTGCCAGCAGCTTAGACCTCCTAGCGGCTGAAGCTTTCTTT.

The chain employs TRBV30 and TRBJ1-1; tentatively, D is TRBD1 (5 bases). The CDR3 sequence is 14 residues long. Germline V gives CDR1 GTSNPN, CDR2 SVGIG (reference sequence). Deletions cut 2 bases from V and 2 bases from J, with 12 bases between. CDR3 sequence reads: CAWSSKTVNTEAFF. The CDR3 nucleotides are TGTGCCTGGAGTTCCAAGACAGTTAACACTGAAGCTTTCTTT.

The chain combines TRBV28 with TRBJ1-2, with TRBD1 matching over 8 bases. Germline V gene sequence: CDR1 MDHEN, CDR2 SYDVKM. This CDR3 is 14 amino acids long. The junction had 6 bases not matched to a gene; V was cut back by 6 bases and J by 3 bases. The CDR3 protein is CASRPDRGYYGYTF. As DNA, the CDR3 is TGTGCCAGCAGGCCCGACAGGGGTTACTATGGCTACACCTTC.

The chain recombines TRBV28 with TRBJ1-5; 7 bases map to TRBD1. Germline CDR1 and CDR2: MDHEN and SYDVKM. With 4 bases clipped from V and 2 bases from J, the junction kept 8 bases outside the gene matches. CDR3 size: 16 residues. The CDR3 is CASSSGQAWGNQPQHF. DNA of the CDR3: TGTGCCAGCAGTTCCGGACAGGCGTGGGGCAATCAGCCCCAGCATTTT.

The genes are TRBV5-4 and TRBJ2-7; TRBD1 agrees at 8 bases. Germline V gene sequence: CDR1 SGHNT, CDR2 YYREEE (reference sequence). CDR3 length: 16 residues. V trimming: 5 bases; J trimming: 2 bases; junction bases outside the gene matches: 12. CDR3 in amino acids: CASSPRRKQGAYEQYF. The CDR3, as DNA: TGTGCCAGCAGTCCCCGGAGGAAACAGGGGGCCTACGAGCAGTACTTC.

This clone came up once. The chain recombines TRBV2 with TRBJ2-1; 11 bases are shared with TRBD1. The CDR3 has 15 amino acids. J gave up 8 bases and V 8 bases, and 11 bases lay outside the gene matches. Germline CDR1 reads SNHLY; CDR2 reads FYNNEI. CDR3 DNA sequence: TGTGCCAGCGTGGAAGGGACAGGGGGTTTCGATGAGCAGTTCTTC. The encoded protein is CASVEGTGGFDEQFF.

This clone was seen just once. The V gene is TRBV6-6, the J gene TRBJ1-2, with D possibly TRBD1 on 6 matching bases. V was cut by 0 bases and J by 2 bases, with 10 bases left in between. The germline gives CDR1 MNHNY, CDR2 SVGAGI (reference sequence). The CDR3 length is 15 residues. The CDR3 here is CASSYSAGANYGYTF. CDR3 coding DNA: TGTGCCAGCAGTTACTCGGCAGGGGCGAACTATGGCTACACCTTC.

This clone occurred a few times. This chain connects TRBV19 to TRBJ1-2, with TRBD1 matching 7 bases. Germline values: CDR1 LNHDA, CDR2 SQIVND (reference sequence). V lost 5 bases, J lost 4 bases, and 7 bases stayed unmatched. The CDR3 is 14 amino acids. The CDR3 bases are TGTGCCAGTAGTCCCCGACAGGGTTTCTATGGCTACACCTTC. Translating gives CASSPRQGFYGYTF.

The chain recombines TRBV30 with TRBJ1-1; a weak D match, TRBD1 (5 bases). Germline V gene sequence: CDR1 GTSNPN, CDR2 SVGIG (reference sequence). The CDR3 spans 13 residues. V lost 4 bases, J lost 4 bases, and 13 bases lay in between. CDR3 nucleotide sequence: TGTGCCTGGACAGCCGACGGGGGCACTGAAGCTTTCTTT. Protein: CAWTADGGTEAFF.

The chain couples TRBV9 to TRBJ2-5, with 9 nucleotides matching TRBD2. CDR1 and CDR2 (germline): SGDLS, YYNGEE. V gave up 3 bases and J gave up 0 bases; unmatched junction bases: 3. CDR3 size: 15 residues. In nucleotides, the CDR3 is TGTGCCAGCAGCGAACTAGCGGGCTACCAAGAGACCCAGTACTTC. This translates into CASSELAGYQETQYF.

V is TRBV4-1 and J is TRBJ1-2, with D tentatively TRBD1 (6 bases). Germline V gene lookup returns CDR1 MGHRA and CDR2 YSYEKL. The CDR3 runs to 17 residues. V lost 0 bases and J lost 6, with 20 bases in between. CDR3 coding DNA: TGCGCCAGCAGCCAAGAGGCGCAGGGGCCCTTCCCTCATGGCTACACCTTC. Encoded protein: CASSQEAQGPFPHGYTF.

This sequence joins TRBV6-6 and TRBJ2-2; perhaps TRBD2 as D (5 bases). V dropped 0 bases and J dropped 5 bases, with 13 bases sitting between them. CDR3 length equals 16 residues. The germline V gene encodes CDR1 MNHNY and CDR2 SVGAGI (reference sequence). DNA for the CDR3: TGTGCCAGCAGTTACTCGTCAACTAGAAAGACCGGGGAGCTGTTTTTT. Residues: CASSYSSTRKTGELFF.

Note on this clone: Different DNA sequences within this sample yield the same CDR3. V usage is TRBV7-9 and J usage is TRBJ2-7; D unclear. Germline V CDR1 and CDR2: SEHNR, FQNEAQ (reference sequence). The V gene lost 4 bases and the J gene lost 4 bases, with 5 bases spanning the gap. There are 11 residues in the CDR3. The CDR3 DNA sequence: TGTGCCAGCAGCTCCCTTTACGAGCAGTACTTC. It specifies CASSSLYEQYF.

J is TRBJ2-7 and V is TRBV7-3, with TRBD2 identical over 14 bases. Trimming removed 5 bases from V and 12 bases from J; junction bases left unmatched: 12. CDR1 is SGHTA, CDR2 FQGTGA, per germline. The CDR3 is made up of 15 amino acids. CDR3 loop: CASSTSGTSGSQVYF. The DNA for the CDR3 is TGTGCCAGCAGCACCTCCGGGACTAGCGGGAGTCAGGTGTACTTC.

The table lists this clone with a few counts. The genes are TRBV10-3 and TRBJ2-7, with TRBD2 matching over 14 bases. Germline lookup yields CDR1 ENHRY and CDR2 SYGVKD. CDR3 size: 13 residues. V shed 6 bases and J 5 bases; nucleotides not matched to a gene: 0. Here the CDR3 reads CAIRGLAGDEQYF. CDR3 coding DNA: TGTGCCATCAGGGGACTAGCGGGAGACGAGCAGTACTTC.

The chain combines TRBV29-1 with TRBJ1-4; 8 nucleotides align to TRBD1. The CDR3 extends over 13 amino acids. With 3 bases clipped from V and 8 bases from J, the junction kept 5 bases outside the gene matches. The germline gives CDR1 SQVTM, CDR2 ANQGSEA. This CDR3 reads CSVDGQGAEKLFF. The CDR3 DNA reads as TGCAGCGTTGACGGGCAGGGGGCGGAAAAACTGTTTTTT.

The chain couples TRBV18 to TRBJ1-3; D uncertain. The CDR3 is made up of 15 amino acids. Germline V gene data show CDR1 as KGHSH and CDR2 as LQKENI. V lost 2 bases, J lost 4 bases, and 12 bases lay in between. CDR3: CASSPASERGNTIYF. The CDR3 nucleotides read TGTGCCAGCTCACCAGCGTCGGAGAGGGGAAACACCATATATTTT.

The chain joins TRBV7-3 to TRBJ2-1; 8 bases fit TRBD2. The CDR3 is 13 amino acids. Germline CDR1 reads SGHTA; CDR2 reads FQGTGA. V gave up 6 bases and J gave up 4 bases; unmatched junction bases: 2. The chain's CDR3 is CASSRGGYNEQFF. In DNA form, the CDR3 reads TGTGCCAGCAGTCGGGGGGGTTACAATGAGCAGTTCTTC.

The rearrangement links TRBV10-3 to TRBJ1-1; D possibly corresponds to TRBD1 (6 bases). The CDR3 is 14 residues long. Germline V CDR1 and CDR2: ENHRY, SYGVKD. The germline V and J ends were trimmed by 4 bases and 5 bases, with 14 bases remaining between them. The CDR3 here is CAISAVGGGTEAFF. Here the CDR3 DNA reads TGTGCCATCAGTGCGGTAGGGGGGGGGACTGAAGCTTTCTTT.

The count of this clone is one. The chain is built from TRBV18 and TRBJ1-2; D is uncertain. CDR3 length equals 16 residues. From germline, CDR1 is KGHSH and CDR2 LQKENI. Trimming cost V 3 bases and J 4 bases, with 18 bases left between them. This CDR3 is CASSPQNDAGLYGYTF. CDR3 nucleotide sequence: TGTGCCAGCTCACCCCAGAACGACGCAGGCCTCTATGGCTACACCTTC.

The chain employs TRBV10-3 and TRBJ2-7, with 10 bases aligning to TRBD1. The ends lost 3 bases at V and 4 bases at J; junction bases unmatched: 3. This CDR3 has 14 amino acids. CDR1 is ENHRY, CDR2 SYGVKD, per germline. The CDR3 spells CAISDPDRGYEQYF. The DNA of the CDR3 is TGTGCCATCAGTGACCCGGACAGGGGGTACGAGCAGTACTTC.